This T cell receptor beta chain came from a study of blood T cell repertoires in COVID-19. Study-level information: The United States, Italy and Spain provided the acute and convalescent COVID-19 samples. The cDNA or gDNA used as material had been derived from T cells, B-cell-depleted T cells, or PBMCs.

Germline lookup yields CDR1 LGHNA and CDR2 YNFKEQ. The CDR3 totals 13 residues. V was cut by 0 bases and J by 5 bases, with 5 bases left in between. Per the authors' pipeline: Estimation of nucleated cell counts relied on the amplification of reference gene primers. Data came from immunoSEQ multiplex PCR; TCRdb stores just in-frame clones and leaves some out. For V, J and clone size, that table is used; D and trimming come from the DNA. The sample carries some 150,000 clones, about 86% recorded once. The sample was peripheral blood. J is TRBJ1-5 and V is TRBV4-2; no clear D. The source of this sequence is a man aged 70-80 years with acute or convalescent COVID-19. This CDR3 reads CASSQDPDQPQHF. The CDR3 nucleotides read TGTGCCAGCAGCCAAGATCCCGATCAGCCCCAGCATTTT.